Listed here are 25 T cell receptor beta chains from one sample, sequenced in a study of blood T cell repertoires in COVID-19. Data came from immunoSEQ multiplex PCR; TCRdb stores just in-frame clones and leaves some out. This sample has some 340,000 clones; approximately 89% occur once, and the top ten carry roughly 5.3%. The sequenced sample was PBMCs or T cells enriched from blood (not recorded which). The origin of the receptors is a woman between 25 and 40 years old who had recovered from COVID-19.

The chain combines TRBV27 with TRBJ2-7; no reliable D call. The CDR3 spans 11 residues. Germline CDR1 reads MNHEY; CDR2 reads SMNVEV (reference sequence). Trimming took off 3 bases at V and 6 bases at J, with 6 bases between the two ends. The CDR3 DNA reads as TGTGCCAGCAGTTTTGGCCGCGAGCAGTACTTC. Residues: CASSFGREQYF.

The gene calls are TRBV28 and TRBJ2-3, with D possibly TRBD1 on 6 matching bases. Per the germline V gene, CDR1 is MDHEN and CDR2 is SYDVKM. V was trimmed by 3 bases and J by 6 bases, leaving 19 bases between them. CDR3 length: 16 residues. Here the CDR3 reads CASSFLDYRAGDTQYF. In DNA form, the CDR3 reads TGTGCCAGCAGTTTTCTAGACTACAGGGCCGGGGATACGCAGTATTTT.

The chain employs TRBV7-2 and TRBJ2-5, with D uncertain. The CDR3 consists of 11 residues. V gave up 4 bases and J gave up 7 bases, with 7 bases separating them. From germline, CDR1 is SGHTA and CDR2 FQGNSA. As DNA, the CDR3 is TGTGCCAGCAGCTCCCTACGGACCCAGTACTTC. This translates into CASSSLRTQYF. The entire variable domain, with the rest obtained from reference TRBV7-2 and TRBJ2-5, is as follows: GAGVSQSPSNKVTEKGKDVELRCDPISGHTALYWYRQSLGQGLEFLIYFQGNSAPDKSGLPSDRFSAERTGGSVSTLTIQRTQQEDSAVYLCASSSLRTQYFGPGTRLLVL.

V is TRBV7-2 and J is TRBJ1-3; 7 bases align to TRBD1. The germline gives CDR1 SGHTA, CDR2 FQGNSA. This CDR3 spans 14 amino acids. V was clipped by 2 bases and J by 8 bases; unmatched bases: 6. The CDR3 here is CASSLRQGMHTIYF. DNA of the CDR3: TGTGCCAGCAGCTTAAGACAGGGTATGCACACCATATATTTT.

The rearrangement uses TRBV7-6 and TRBJ2-1; D is possibly TRBD2 (6 bases). The CDR3 totals 15 residues. CDR1 SGHVS and CDR2 FNYEAQ come from the germline V gene. Trimming cost V 4 bases and J 1 base, with 11 bases left between them. The CDR3 nucleotides read TGTGCCAGCAGCTCGCTAGCGTTGTCCTACAATGAGCAGTTCTTC. As protein: CASSSLALSYNEQFF.

The rearrangement joins TRBV19 to TRBJ2-3; D uncertain. CDR3 size: 13 residues. The germline gives CDR1 LNHDA, CDR2 SQIVND (reference sequence). Between the trimmed V and J ends, which lost 3 bases and 4 bases, there was a span of 8 bases. This CDR3 reads CASSISVADTQYF. CDR3 nucleotides: TGTGCCAGTAGTATTTCAGTGGCAGATACGCAGTATTTT.

For this clone: One junction end does not reproduce the germline sequence, and a read error may be involved. The chain is built from TRBV6-5 and TRBJ2-7, with 7 bases identical to TRBD1. Germline V gives CDR1 MNHEY, CDR2 SVGAGI. The CDR3 sequence is 14 residues long. In nucleotides, the CDR3 is TGTGCCAGCAGCAAGACAGGGACCGTCTACGCGCAGTACTTC. As protein: CASSKTGTVYAQYF.

This rearrangement joins TRBV7-2 to TRBJ1-2, with 10 bases that match TRBD1. The CDR3 is 14 residues long. V gave up 3 bases and J gave up 8 bases; unmatched junction bases: 6. Germline V gene lookup returns CDR1 SGHTA and CDR2 FQGNSA. Here the CDR3 DNA reads TGTGCCAGCAGCTTTACCGGGACAGGGGACGGCTACACCTTC. It yields the protein CASSFTGTGDGYTF.

This clone occurred a few times. The chain has TRBV4-2 and TRBJ2-3; a weak D match, TRBD1 (6 bases). The CDR3 runs to 14 residues. The germline CDR1 and CDR2 sequences are LGHNA and YNFKEQ. The V end lost 4 bases, the J end lost 1 base, and 9 bases lay between the germline ends. CDR3 in DNA: TGTGCCAGCAGCCCCGAGGGGGGCACAGATACGCAGTATTTT. Its protein is CASSPEGGTDTQYF.

The CDR3 DNA reads TGTGCCAGCAGCGAGGACAGATTTTATAGCAATCAGCCCCAGCATTTT. This gives the protein CASSEDRFYSNQPQHF. The chain links TRBV7-9 to TRBJ1-5, with D tentatively TRBD1 (6 bases). The CDR3 has 16 residues. The ends were cut back, 5 bases at V and 0 bases at J, with 14 bases in the middle. CDR1 and CDR2 (germline): SEHNR, FQNEAQ (reference sequence).

This chain links TRBV10-1 with TRBJ1-4; D is possibly TRBD1 (6 bases). Per germline, CDR1 WNHNN and CDR2 SYGVQD (reference sequence). The CDR3 sequence is 13 residues long. The V end was cut by 7 bases, the J end by 10 bases, with 16 bases between. CDR3 sequence: CASMGGAEGKLFF. The CDR3 DNA reads as TGCGCCAGCATGGGGGGGGCAGAGGGAAAACTGTTTTTT.

The chain recombines TRBV4-2 with TRBJ2-1; 7 positions match TRBD2. V gave up 5 bases and J gave up 4 bases; unmatched junction bases: 8. The CDR3 spans 15 residues. Germline CDR1 reads LGHNA; CDR2 reads YNFKEQ. The CDR3, as DNA: TGTGCCAGCAGCAGACGCGGGGGTTTTTACAATGAGCAGTTCTTC. As protein: CASSRRGGFYNEQFF.

The CDR3 nucleotides are TGTGCCAGCTCTACCCCCAGGAGGGATACGCAGTATTTT. It is translated as CASSTPRRDTQYF. The chain employs TRBV5-3 and TRBJ2-3; possible D gene TRBD2, 5 bases. Being an ORF, TRBV5-3 has a function that is uncertain. With 8 bases removed from V and 6 bases from J, the gap between germline ends came to 16 bases. This CDR3 region has 13 residues.

The J gene is TRBJ2-1, the V gene TRBV11-2; 10 nucleotides align to TRBD2. With V trimmed by 6 bases and J by 8 bases, 7 bases remained unmatched. The CDR3 sequence is 14 residues long. Germline values: CDR1 SGHAT, CDR2 FQNNGV. The chain's CDR3 is CASSHLAGGDEQFF. For the CDR3, the DNA is TGTGCCAGCAGTCACTTAGCGGGGGGAGATGAGCAGTTCTTC. The variable domain in full, with the rest retrieved from reference TRBV11-2 and TRBJ2-1, is EAGVAQSPRYKIIEKRQSVAFWCNPISGHATLYWYQQILGQGPKLLIQFQNNGVVDDSQLPKDRFSAERLKGVDSTLKIQPAKLEDSAVYLCASSHLAGGDEQFFGPGTRLTVL.

This rearrangement joins TRBV11-2 to TRBJ1-1; no clear D. Germline values: CDR1 SGHAT, CDR2 FQNNGV. CDR3 length: 11 residues. Deletions cut 6 bases from V and 2 bases from J, with 4 bases between. As DNA, the CDR3 is TGTGCCAGCAGAGCTAACACTGAAGCTTTCTTT. It specifies CASRANTEAFF.

The chain links TRBV15 to TRBJ1-6, with 9 bases lining up with TRBD1. The ends lost 1 base at V and 6 bases at J; junction bases unmatched: 4. CDR1 is LNHNV and CDR2 is YYDKDF in the germline V gene (reference sequence). The CDR3 has 16 amino acids. The CDR3, as DNA: TGTGCCACCAGCAGAGTCAGGACAGGGGCTAATTCACCCCTCCACTTT. Residues: CATSRVRTGANSPLHF.

The chain recombines TRBV15 with TRBJ2-7; TRBD2 might be the D (7 bases). The germline V and J ends were trimmed by 8 bases and 4 bases, with 21 bases remaining between them. The length of the CDR3 is 15 residues. Looked up from germline, CDR1 is LNHNV and CDR2 is YYDKDF (reference sequence). CDR3 protein: CATRYSRGPSYEQYF. The CDR3 DNA is TGTGCCACCCGGTACTCGCGGGGGCCGTCTTACGAGCAGTACTTC.

The rearrangement joins TRBV6-4 to TRBJ2-4, with TRBD2 as a possible D gene (7 bases). Trimming left V 8 bases short and J 8 bases short, with 13 bases between. The CDR3 length is 12 residues. CDR1 and CDR2 from the germline V gene are MRHNA and SNTAGT. The CDR3 region has the DNA TGTGCCAGCTGGGGGGGCCGGGACATTCAGTACTTC. This sequence encodes CASWGGRDIQYF.

V and J are TRBV6-5 and TRBJ1-1; D unresolved. Germline CDR1 reads MNHEY; CDR2 reads SVGAGI. V lost 6 bases and J lost 1, with 15 bases in between. The CDR3 length is 15 residues. The CDR3 region has the DNA TGTGCCAGCAGCCAGATCGGGGAGGGGAACACTGAAGCTTTCTTT. Protein: CASSQIGEGNTEAFF.

The chain has TRBV7-9 and TRBJ1-4, with TRBD1 matching over 8 bases. Germline CDR1 and CDR2: SEHNR and FQNEAQ (reference sequence). This CDR3 contains 16 residues. The V and J ends lost 5 bases and 3 bases, in that order; junction bases with no gene match: 8. The CDR3 region has the DNA TGTGCCAGCAGCCAATGGACAGGGCGGCCTAATGAAAAACTGTTTTTT. Its protein is CASSQWTGRPNEKLFF.

The V call is TRBV19, the J call TRBJ2-1, with D perhaps matching TRBD2 (6 bases). There are 16 residues in the CDR3. Trimming cost V 4 bases and J 9 bases, with 22 bases left between them. Germline CDR1 and CDR2: LNHDA and SQIVND (reference sequence). The CDR3 protein is CASSKGTGLRVGEQFF. In nucleotides, the CDR3 is TGTGCCAGTAGTAAGGGGACTGGATTAAGGGTGGGTGAGCAGTTCTTC.

The CDR3 sequence: CASSSGQGSGANVLTF. CDR3 nucleotides: TGCGCCAGCAGCTCAGGACAGGGAAGCGGGGCCAACGTCCTGACTTTC. The gene calls are TRBV5-1 and TRBJ2-6, with 8 bases matching TRBD1. The CDR3 is made up of 16 amino acids. The junction had 6 bases not matched to a gene; V was cut back by 3 bases and J by 4 bases. Germline V gene lookup returns CDR1 SGHRS and CDR2 YFSETQ. The whole variable domain, filled in from reference TRBV5-1 and TRBJ2-6, reads KAGVTQTPRYLIKTRGQQVTLSCSPISGHRSVSWYQQTPGQGLQFLFEYFSETQRNKGNFPGRFSGRQFSNSRSEMNVSTLELGDSALYLCASSSGQGSGANVLTFGAGSRLTVL.

J is TRBJ2-5 and V is TRBV2; TRBD2 matches 8 bases. The V gene's germline CDR1 is SNHLY and CDR2 FYNNEI. V was pared by 8 bases and J by 1 base, with 6 bases of the junction left unmatched. CDR3 size: 14 residues. CDR3 DNA: TGTGCCAGCGTAGCGGGGAGGTTCCAAGAGACCCAGTACTTC. As protein: CASVAGRFQETQYF.

Written as DNA, the CDR3 is TGTGCCAGCAGAGGGTCGGGGATTAATTCACCCCTCCACTTT. It encodes CASRGSGINSPLHF. This chain joins TRBV7-9 and TRBJ1-6; D unclear. In germline, CDR1 is SEHNR, CDR2 FQNEAQ (reference sequence). The germline V and J ends were trimmed by 6 bases and 6 bases, with 12 bases remaining between them. The CDR3 runs to 14 residues.

The chain combines TRBV5-1 with TRBJ2-7; D may be TRBD1 (6 bases). This CDR3 spans 17 amino acids. Between the trimmed V and J ends, which lost 0 bases and 3 bases, there was a span of 19 bases. Looked up from germline, CDR1 is SGHRS and CDR2 is YFSETQ. CDR3 region: CASSLVRGNSEFYEQYF. In nucleotides, the CDR3 is TGCGCCAGCAGCTTGGTCAGGGGAAACAGTGAATTCTACGAGCAGTACTTC.